These 32 T cell receptor beta chains originate from one sample sequenced in a study of CD8 T cells in Susac syndrome. Reverse transcription of about 0.5 to 1 ug RNA was carried out with random hexamers. TCRdb reanalysed the immunoSEQ multiplex PCR reads using MiXCR and keeps one entry per CDR3 protein. The sample consists of some 450,000 distinct CDR3 sequences, around 83% of them appearing once. Sequences were obtained from CD8+ T cells from PBMCs. These receptors all come from a human donor with multiple sclerosis.

The table lists this clonotype with a count of one. This sequence joins TRBV25-1 and TRBJ2-3; D is ambiguous. V lost 1 base and J 0 bases, leaving 11 bases between the germline ends. CDR1 MGHDK and CDR2 SYGVNS come from the germline V gene. The CDR3 spans 16 residues. The CDR3 loop is CASSEFSTESTDTQYF. CDR3 nucleotides: TGTGCCAGCAGTGAATTCTCCACGGAGAGCACAGATACGCAGTATTTT. Filled out from reference TRBV25-1 and TRBJ2-3, the complete variable domain reads EADIYQTPRYLVIGTGKKITLECSQTMGHDKMYWYQQDPGMELHLIHYSYGVNSTEKGDLSSESTVSRIRTEHFPLTLESARPSHTSQYLCASSEFSTESTDTQYFGPGTRLTVL.

The rearrangement links TRBV19 to TRBJ2-2; D is unclear. The CDR3 is 16 residues long. Germline CDR1 LNHDA, CDR2 SQIVND (reference sequence). V lost 3 bases, J lost 2 bases, and 13 bases lay in between. CDR3 nucleotide sequence: TGTGCCAGTAGTATGTGGGAAGTTTCAAACACCGGGGAGCTGTTTTTT. This encodes CASSMWEVSNTGELFF.

The chain recombines TRBV14 with TRBJ2-4, with TRBD1 matching 7 bases. This CDR3 region has 16 residues. CDR1 is SGHDN and CDR2 is FVKESK in the germline V gene. The J segment lost 5 bases and the V segment lost 0 bases, leaving 7 bases of the junction unmatched. CDR3 sequence: CASSQEEYRGENIQYF. CDR3 in DNA: TGTGCCAGCAGCCAAGAGGAGTACAGGGGAGAAAACATTCAGTACTTC.

In its sample, this clonotype was seen a few times. The chain combines TRBV11-2 with TRBJ2-7; TRBD1 is a possible D gene (7 bases). V was pared by 6 bases and J by 4 bases, with 16 bases between. CDR1 and CDR2 (germline): SGHAT, FQNNGV. The CDR3 runs 14 residues. The CDR3 bases are TGTGCCAGCAGACGCGGGACAGACACTTACGAGCAGTACTTC. It codes for CASRRGTDTYEQYF.

This clonotype appeared a single time. The chain couples TRBV9 to TRBJ1-2, with D possibly TRBD1 on 6 matching bases. Trimming removed 3 bases at V and 8 bases at J, with 20 bases between. Germline CDR1 is SGDLS and CDR2 is YYNGEE. The CDR3 loop spans 15 amino acids. The CDR3 reads CASSDRDRRGVGYTF. In DNA, the CDR3 is TGTGCCAGCAGCGACAGGGACCGCCGTGGGGTCGGCTACACCTTC.

As to this clonotype: At one of its ends the junction is not consistent with the germline gene, which may arise from a read error. The V and J genes are TRBV4-1 and TRBJ2-7; D might be TRBD1 (6 bases). Germline V gene data show CDR1 as MGHRA and CDR2 as YSYEKL. CDR3 length: 15 residues. CDR3 residues: CASSQGRGFSYGQYF. The CDR3 DNA reads as TGCGCCAGCAGCCAAGGCAGGGGTTTCTCCTACGGGCAGTACTTC.

The V call is TRBV10-2, the J call TRBJ2-1; TRBD2 matches 8 bases. CDR1 is WSHSY, CDR2 SAAADI, per germline. V shed 0 bases, J shed 5 bases, and the junction held 3 bases outside the gene matches. This CDR3 has 15 amino acids. For the CDR3, the DNA is TGCGCCAGCAGTGAGTCCGGGGGGGGGAACAATGAGCAGTTCTTC. Encoded protein: CASSESGGGNNEQFF.

The rearrangement uses TRBV7-6 and TRBJ2-2, with D perhaps matching TRBD1 or TRBD2 (5 bases each). The CDR3 totals 20 residues. The germline V gene encodes CDR1 SGHVS and CDR2 FNYEAQ. V was clipped by 1 base and J by 6 bases, with 27 bases between them. The CDR3 spells CASSLVRSSAISVGAGELFF. Here the CDR3 DNA reads TGTGCCAGCAGCTTAGTACGGTCGAGCGCGATATCAGTGGGGGCCGGGGAGCTGTTTTTT.

The rearrangement joins TRBV9 to TRBJ2-1, with 10 bases lining up with TRBD2. J was trimmed by 5 bases and V by 6 bases; bases with no gene match: 5. Germline CDR1 reads SGDLS; CDR2 reads YYNGEE. The CDR3 is 14 amino acids. DNA for the CDR3: TGTGCCAGCAAGAAGACTAGCGGGCACAATGAGCAGTTCTTC. Translated, it gives CASKKTSGHNEQFF.

The chain links TRBV4-2 to TRBJ2-6, with 7 bases identical to TRBD1. The CDR3 has 18 residues. Trimming at V came to 4 bases and at J to 0 bases, leaving 9 bases not matched to a gene. CDR1 and CDR2 (germline): LGHNA, YNFKEQ. CDR3 loop: CASSLTGDPISGANVLTF. In DNA form, the CDR3 reads TGTGCCAGCAGCCTTACAGGGGACCCTATCTCTGGGGCCAACGTCCTGACTTTC.

The chain couples TRBV30 to TRBJ2-2, with D perhaps matching TRBD1 or TRBD2 (5 bases each). The germline CDR1 and CDR2 sequences are GTSNPN and SVGIG (reference sequence). The V end lost 0 bases, the J end lost 8 bases, and 7 bases lay between the germline ends. This CDR3 contains 12 residues. This chain's CDR3 is CAWSVWGGELFF. Here the CDR3 DNA reads TGTGCCTGGAGTGTTTGGGGGGGGGAGCTGTTTTTT.

The chain couples TRBV20-1 to TRBJ2-1, with D uncertain. The CDR3 covers 12 residues. V lost 3 bases to trimming and J lost 7 bases, with 10 bases between them. CDR1 is DFQATT and CDR2 is SNEGSKA in the germline V gene (reference sequence). The CDR3 nucleotides are TGCAGTGCTAGGGAAACAGCGAATGAGCAGTTCTTC. Its translation: CSARETANEQFF.

This sequence joins TRBV3-1 and TRBJ2-1; 10 bases are a match to TRBD2. The CDR3 totals 14 residues. Germline trimming cut 8 bases from V and 2 bases from J; bases unmatched to any gene: 3. Germline loops: CDR1 LGHDT, CDR2 YNNKEL (reference sequence). The CDR3 protein is CASHLAGAYNEQFF. The CDR3 DNA reads as TGTGCCAGCCACCTAGCGGGGGCCTACAATGAGCAGTTCTTC.

A note on this clonotype: Relative to the germline gene, one junction end is altered; a read error may explain this. The V gene is TRBV30, the J gene TRBJ2-7; 8 bases are a match to TRBD1. The CDR3 has 12 residues. From germline, CDR1 is GTSNPN and CDR2 SVGIG (reference sequence). CDR3 protein: CAWSAGQGILFF. CDR3 nucleotide sequence: TGTGCCTGGAGTGCCGGACAGGGTATCCTCTTCTTC.

This clonotype was counted once. The genes are TRBV5-4 and TRBJ2-2, with a possible D match to TRBD1 (5 bases). CDR1 SGHNT and CDR2 YYREEE come from the germline V gene (reference sequence). V was clipped by 4 bases and J by 5 bases, with 12 bases between them. The CDR3 runs 14 residues. In DNA, the CDR3 is TGTGCCAGCAGCCCTCCGCAGGGAACCGGGGAGCTGTTTTTT. This encodes CASSPPQGTGELFF.

J is TRBJ2-1 and V is TRBV6-5; weak D call: TRBD1 (6 bases). Germline assignment: CDR1 MNHEY and CDR2 SVGAGI. V was clipped by 6 bases and J by 7 bases, with 13 bases between them. This CDR3 spans 13 amino acids. CDR3 loop: CASSEQGLNEQFF. The CDR3 nucleotides read TGTGCCAGCAGCGAGCAGGGGTTGAATGAGCAGTTCTTC.

The V gene is TRBV6-5, the J gene TRBJ1-4; D gene uncertain. The CDR3 contains 15 residues. Trimming removed 0 bases at V and 8 bases at J, with 13 bases between. CDR1 MNHEY and CDR2 SVGAGI come from the germline V gene. CDR3 sequence: CASSYSGRPGEKLFF. The DNA for the CDR3 is TGTGCCAGCAGTTACTCGGGAAGGCCCGGGGAAAAACTGTTTTTT.

J is TRBJ1-6 and V is TRBV10-3; 7 bases agree with TRBD1. Germline CDR1 is ENHRY and CDR2 is SYGVKD. V lost 0 bases, J lost 2 bases, and 7 bases stayed unmatched. This CDR3 contains 18 residues. The CDR3: CAISESDRVVPYNSPLHF. In nucleotides, the CDR3 is TGTGCCATCAGTGAGTCAGACAGGGTGGTACCCTATAATTCACCCCTCCACTTT.

The V call is TRBV7-9, the J call TRBJ2-7, with TRBD1 matching over 7 bases. J gave up 7 bases and V 6 bases, and 6 bases lay outside the gene matches. CDR1 is SEHNR, CDR2 FQNEAQ, per germline (reference sequence). The CDR3 covers 12 residues. The CDR3 is CASRLGQSEQYF. As DNA, the CDR3 is TGTGCCAGCAGGTTGGGACAGTCGGAGCAGTACTTC.

The V call is TRBV11-2, the J call TRBJ2-1; no clear D gene. Trimming cost V 1 base and J 0 bases, with 10 bases left between them. The germline V gene has CDR1 SGHAT and CDR2 FQNNGV. The CDR3 totals 16 residues. CDR3 in amino acids: CASSLVGRVSYNEQFF. The CDR3 DNA reads as TGTGCCAGCAGCTTAGTAGGTAGGGTCTCCTACAATGAGCAGTTCTTC.

V usage is TRBV10-3 and J usage is TRBJ1-1; D perhaps matches TRBD1 (6 bases). The CDR3 runs 13 residues. Deletions cut 8 bases from V and 5 bases from J, with 15 bases between. CDR1 is ENHRY, CDR2 SYGVKD, per germline. The CDR3 spells CAIQPGGGTEAFF. The DNA for the CDR3 is TGTGCCATCCAGCCAGGAGGGGGGACTGAAGCTTTCTTT.

Here the CDR3 reads CASSNGLAGVIWAFF. The CDR3 DNA follows: TGTGCCAGCAGCAACGGACTAGCGGGCGTAATATGGGCTTTCTTT. The rearrangement links TRBV3-1 to TRBJ1-1; D unresolved. The CDR3 covers 15 residues. The V end lost 5 bases, the J end lost 11 bases, and 24 bases lay between the germline ends. CDR1 is LGHDT and CDR2 is YNNKEL in the germline V gene (reference sequence). Drawing the rest from reference TRBV3-1 and TRBJ1-1, the complete variable domain is DTAVSQTPKYLVTQMGNDKSIKCEQNLGHDTMYWYKQDSKKFLKIMFSYNNKELIINETVPNRFSPKSPDKAHLNLHINSLELGDSAVYFCASSNGLAGVIWAFFGQGTRLTVV.

V usage is TRBV6-1 and J usage is TRBJ2-4; 7 bases agree with TRBD1. V gave up 6 bases and J gave up 8 bases; unmatched junction bases: 7. The length of the CDR3 is 13 residues. Per the germline V gene, CDR1 is MNHNS and CDR2 is SASEGT. CDR3 protein: CASRQDREDIQYF. For the CDR3, the DNA is TGTGCCAGCAGGCAAGACAGGGAAGACATTCAGTACTTC.

The rearrangement links TRBV10-2 to TRBJ2-4; maybe TRBD2 (6 bases). The CDR3 spans 18 residues. Trimming shortened V by 8 bases and J by 1 base, and 24 bases separated the two germline ends. CDR1 is WSHSY and CDR2 is SAAADI in the germline V gene. CDR3: CASADRGLEGLAKNIQYF. The DNA of the CDR3 is TGCGCCAGCGCGGACCGTGGGCTGGAGGGGCTCGCCAAAAACATTCAGTACTTC.

The CDR3, as DNA: TGTGCCACCAGTTCCGGGCGACAGCAGATCTACGAGCAGTACTTC. Its protein is CATSSGRQQIYEQYF. This sequence joins TRBV15 and TRBJ2-7, with D possibly matching TRBD1 (5 bases). The V gene's germline CDR1 is LNHNV and CDR2 YYDKDF (reference sequence). This CDR3 is built from 15 residues. V was clipped by 6 bases and J by 3 bases, with 18 bases between them.

This chain connects TRBV19 to TRBJ1-1; D gene uncertain. V was cut by 7 bases and J by 6 bases, with 9 bases left in between. The CDR3 sequence is 11 residues long. Germline lookup yields CDR1 LNHDA and CDR2 SQIVND (reference sequence). As DNA, the CDR3 is TGTGCCAGTACCATGGGCCCTGAAGCTTTCTTT. Amino acid sequence: CASTMGPEAFF. Together with reference TRBV19 and TRBJ1-1, the CDR3 gives the full variable domain: DGGITQSPKYLFRKEGQNVTLSCEQNLNHDAMYWYRQDPGQGLRLIYYSQIVNDFQKGDIAEGYSVSREKKESFPLTVTSAQKNPTAFYLCASTMGPEAFFGQGTRLTVV.

This chain connects TRBV13 to TRBJ2-1; perhaps TRBD1 as D (5 bases). Germline-derived CDR1 and CDR2 are PRHDT and FYEKMQ (reference sequence). The CDR3 length is 13 residues. The V end lost 5 bases, the J end lost 3 bases, and 8 bases lay between the germline ends. CDR3 coding DNA: TGTGCCAGCAGCCTCAGGGTCTACAATGAGCAGTTCTTC. Translation: CASSLRVYNEQFF.

The chain employs TRBV29-1 and TRBJ1-1, with TRBD1 as a possible D gene (5 bases). Germline V gene lookup returns CDR1 SQVTM and CDR2 ANQGSEA. The V end was cut by 0 bases, the J end by 6 bases, with 20 bases between. The CDR3 has 16 residues. The CDR3 region is CSVEDFVGAATSEAFF. The CDR3 nucleotides are TGCAGCGTTGAAGATTTTGTAGGGGCGGCGACGTCTGAAGCTTTCTTT.

V is TRBV20-1 and J is TRBJ1-2, with 12 positions matching TRBD1. The CDR3 extends over 13 amino acids. V trimming: 6 bases; J trimming: 2 bases; junction bases outside the gene matches: 1. Germline CDR1 reads DFQATT; CDR2 reads SNEGSKA (reference sequence). The CDR3 nucleotides read TGCAGTGCCGGGACAGGGGGCAACTATGGCTACACCTTC. Amino acid sequence: CSAGTGGNYGYTF.

The chain joins TRBV7-2 to TRBJ2-7; maybe TRBD2 (7 bases). Germline V gene sequence: CDR1 SGHTA, CDR2 FQGNSA. V was trimmed by 3 bases and J by 3 bases, leaving 21 bases between them. CDR3 length equals 17 residues. CDR3 amino acids: CASSLGGLAAPFYEQYF. In DNA form, the CDR3 reads TGTGCCAGCAGCTTGGGGGGGCTAGCGGCGCCCTTCTACGAGCAGTACTTC.

V usage is TRBV6-6 and J usage is TRBJ2-7; D is unresolved. Germline CDR1 reads MNHNY; CDR2 reads SVGAGI (reference sequence). V lost 4 bases and J lost 2, with 6 bases in between. The CDR3 runs 12 residues. CDR3 amino acids: CASSCSPYEQYF. The CDR3 DNA sequence: TGTGCCAGCAGTTGCTCGCCCTACGAGCAGTACTTC.

This rearrangement joins TRBV30 to TRBJ1-2; no reliable D call. Looked up from germline, CDR1 is GTSNPN and CDR2 is SVGIG (reference sequence). The CDR3 is 14 amino acids. V was cut by 2 bases and J by 4 bases, with 14 bases left in between. Written as DNA, the CDR3 is TGTGCCTGGAGTAGCAGCCACATTTCCTATGGCTACACCTTC. Its translation is CAWSSSHISYGYTF.